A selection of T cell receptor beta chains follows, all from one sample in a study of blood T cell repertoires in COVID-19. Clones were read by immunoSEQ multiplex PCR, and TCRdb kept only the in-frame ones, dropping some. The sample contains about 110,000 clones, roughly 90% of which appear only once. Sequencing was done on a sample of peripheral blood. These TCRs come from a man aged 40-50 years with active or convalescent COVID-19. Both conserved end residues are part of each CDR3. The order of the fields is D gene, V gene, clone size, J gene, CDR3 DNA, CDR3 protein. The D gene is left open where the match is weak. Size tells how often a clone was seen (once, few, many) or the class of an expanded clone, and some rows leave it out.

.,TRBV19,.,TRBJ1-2,TGTGCCAGTAGAAGAACGGGGGTTGGCTACACCTTC,CASRRTGVGYTF
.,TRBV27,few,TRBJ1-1,TGTGCCAGCAGTATAACTCCAAACACTGAAGCTTTCTTT,CASSITPNTEAFF
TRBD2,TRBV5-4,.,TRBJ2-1,TGTGCCAGCAGCTCACGAAGCGGGAGCTCCTACAATGAGCAGTTCTTC,CASSSRSGSSYNEQFF
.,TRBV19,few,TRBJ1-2,TGTGCCAGTAGCCCACAGGAGAACTATGGCTACACCTTC,CASSPQENYGYTF
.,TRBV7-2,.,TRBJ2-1,TGTGCCAGCACCCTTGCGGGGAGCTCCTACAATGAGCAGTTCTTC,CASTLAGSSYNEQFF
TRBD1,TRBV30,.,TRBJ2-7,TGTGCCTGGATCCCACTTCCGGGACAGGCATTCGAGCAGTACTTC,CAWIPLPGQAFEQYF
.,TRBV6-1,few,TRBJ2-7,TGTGCCAGCAGTGAAGATGGAGGGGCGAACTACGAGCAGTACTTC,CASSEDGGANYEQYF
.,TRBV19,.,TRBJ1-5,TGTGCCAGTAGTAGGGGGCTCGGACAGCCCCAGCATTTT,CASSRGLGQPQHF
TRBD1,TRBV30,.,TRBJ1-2,TGTGCCAGCCACAGGGGGGAAGGGACTAACTATGGCTACACCTTC,CASHRGEGTNYGYTF
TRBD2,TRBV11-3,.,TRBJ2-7,TGTGCCAGCAGCTTTACCCTTAGCGGGAAGGCGTTGTACGAGCAGTACTTC,CASSFTLSGKALYEQYF
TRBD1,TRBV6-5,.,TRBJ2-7,TGTGCCAGCTCAAAACCGGGACAGTCCTACGAGCAGTACTTC,CASSKPGQSYEQYF
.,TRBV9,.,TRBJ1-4,TGTGCCAGCAGCGAGGGGGGGCTCTCTAATGAAAAACTGTTTTTT,CASSEGGLSNEKLFF
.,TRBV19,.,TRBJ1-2,TGTGCCAGTAGTAACCCGGGACAACCGAACTATGGCTACACCTTC,CASSNPGQPNYGYTF
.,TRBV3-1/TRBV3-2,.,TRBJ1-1,TGTGCCAGCAGCCACTCACAGGCGTACACTGAAGCTTTCTTT,CASSHSQAYTEAFF
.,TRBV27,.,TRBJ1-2,TGTGCCAGCAGTTCAGGTCCCTATGGCTACACCTTC,CASSSGPYGYTF
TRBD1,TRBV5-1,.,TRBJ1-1,TGCGCCAGCAGCTCACAGGGGAGTGGCACTGAAGCTTTCTTT,CASSSQGSGTEAFF
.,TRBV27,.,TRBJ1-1,TGTGCCAGCAGTTTATCTCGGGGGAATGAAGCTTTCTTT,CASSLSRGNEAFF
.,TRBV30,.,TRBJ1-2,TGTGCCTGGAGAACCGGGTATGGCTACACCTTC,CAWRTGYGYTF
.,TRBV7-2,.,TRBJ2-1,TGTGCCAGCACCCTCGGGGTCAATGAGCAGTTCTTC,CASTLGVNEQFF
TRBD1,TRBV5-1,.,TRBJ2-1,TGCGCCAGCAGCTTGGGAACAGGGGGATCAGATGAGCAGTTCTTC,CASSLGTGGSDEQFF
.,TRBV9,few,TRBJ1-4,TGTGCCAGCAGCGTAGCCGGGGGGCTGAATGAAAAACTGTTTTTT,CASSVAGGLNEKLFF
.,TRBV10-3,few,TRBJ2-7,TGTGCCATCAGTGAGTCTACCGGGAACGAGCAGTACTTC,CAISESTGNEQYF
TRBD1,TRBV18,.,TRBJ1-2,TGTGCCAGCTCCCAGGGACAGTCGAGGGGCTACACCTTC,CASSQGQSRGYTF
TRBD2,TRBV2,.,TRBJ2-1,TGTGCCAGCAGGGGACTAGCGGGAGGGTATAATGAGCAGTTCTTC,CASRGLAGGYNEQFF
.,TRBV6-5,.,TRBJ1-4,TGTGCCAGCAGGACTAGACAGTCCCCAACCCAGGGACTGTTTTTT,CASRTRQSPTQGLFF
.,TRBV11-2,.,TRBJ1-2,TGTGCCAGCAGCCCCGGGGGCTATGGCTACACCTTC,CASSPGGYGYTF
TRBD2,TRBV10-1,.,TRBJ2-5,TGCGCCAGCAGTCCCGGGACTAGCGGAGGGAGAGAGACCCAGTACTTC,CASSPGTSGGRETQYF
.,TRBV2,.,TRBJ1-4,TGTGCCAGCAGTGAATCCAGGGGACGAACTAATGAAAAACTGTTTTTT,CASSESRGRTNEKLFF
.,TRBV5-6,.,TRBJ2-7,TGTGCCAGCCAACAGGCAGCCTCCTACGAGCAGTACTTC,CASQQAASYEQYF
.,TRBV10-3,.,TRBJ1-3,TGTGCCGCCTACGGCGGGCAGGTCTCTGGAAACACCATATATTTT,CAAYGGQVSGNTIYF
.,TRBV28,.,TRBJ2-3,TGTGCCAGCAGTTTACAGGGTGGATATAGCACAGATACGCAGTATTTT,CASSLQGGYSTDTQYF
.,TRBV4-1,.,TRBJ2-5,TGCGCCAGCAGCCAAGTTCTTTCGGTATTACAAGAGACCCAGTACTTC,CASSQVLSVLQETQYF
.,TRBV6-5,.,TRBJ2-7,TGTGCCAGCATGATCTACGGTTCCTACGAGCAGTACTTC,CASMIYGSYEQYF
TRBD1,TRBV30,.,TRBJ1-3,TGTGCCTGGAGACGGAGAAGCCAGGGGGTCCCGCCCTCTGGAAACACCATATATTTT,CAWRRRSQGVPPSGNTIYF
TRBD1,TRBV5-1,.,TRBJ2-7,TGCGCCAGCAGCTGGGGGACAGGGGTGGGCTACGAGCAGTACTTC,CASSWGTGVGYEQYF
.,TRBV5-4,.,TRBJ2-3,TGTGCCAGCAGCTTGGGCGGTGCTAGCACAGATACGCAGTATTTT,CASSLGGASTDTQYF
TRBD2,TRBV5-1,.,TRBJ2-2,TGCGCCAGCAGCTTGGTTCGTACGGCTAGCGGGAGGCAGACCGGGGAGCTGTTTTTT,CASSLVRTASGRQTGELFF
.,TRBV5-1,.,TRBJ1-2,TGCGCCAGCAGCTCGCAGGTAGTCGATGGCTACACCTTC,CASSSQVVDGYTF
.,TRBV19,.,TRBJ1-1,TGTGCCAGTAGTATAGTCCAGGGGTCTGAAGCTTTCTTT,CASSIVQGSEAFF
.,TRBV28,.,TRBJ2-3,TGTGCCAGCAGGGGGGCGTATACCACAGATACGCAGTATTTT,CASRGAYTTDTQYF
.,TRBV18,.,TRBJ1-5,TGTGCCAGCTCACCACCGATCGATAAGAGCCAGCCCCAGCATTTT,CASSPPIDKSQPQHF
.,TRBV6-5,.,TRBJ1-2,TGTGCCAGCAGTTACCAGGGAAGAGCTAACTATGGCTACACCTTC,CASSYQGRANYGYTF
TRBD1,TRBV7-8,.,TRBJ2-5,TGTGCCAGCAGCACTGACACAGGGGTCCAAGAGACCCAGTACTTC,CASSTDTGVQETQYF
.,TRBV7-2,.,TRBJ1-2,TGTGCCAGCAGCTCTGCCCAAGCCCTCATGCCCACTCATGGCTACACCTTC,CASSSAQALMPTHGYTF
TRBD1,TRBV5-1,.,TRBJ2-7,TGCGCCAGCAGCTTGGGCCCCGGGACAGGGCCCTACGAGCAGTACTTC,CASSLGPGTGPYEQYF
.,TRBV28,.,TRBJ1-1,TGTGCCAGCAGTTTCGCGTGGGGGCGGGACACTGAAGCTTTCTTT,CASSFAWGRDTEAFF
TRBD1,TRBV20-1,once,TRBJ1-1,TGCAGTGCTAGGGACAGGGAAGCTTTCTTT,CSARDREAFF
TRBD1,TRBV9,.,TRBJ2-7,TGTGCCAGCAGCGTTGATCAGGGGGCTACGTACGAGCAGTACTTC,CASSVDQGATYEQYF
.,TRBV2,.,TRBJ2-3,TGTGCCAGCAGGGAACAGAGCGGCACAGATACGCAGTATTTT,CASREQSGTDTQYF
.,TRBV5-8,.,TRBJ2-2,TGTGCCAGCAGCTCGGTTCCCGGGGAGCTGTTTTTT,CASSSVPGELFF
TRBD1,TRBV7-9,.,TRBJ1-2,TGTGCCAGCAGCTTAGGGACAGGGGGCGGCTATGGCTACACCTTC,CASSLGTGGGYGYTF
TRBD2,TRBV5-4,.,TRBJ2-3,TGTGCCAGCAGGGACCTTCTAGCGGGAACCGCACGCGTGACTGAGTATTTT,CASRDLLAGTARVTEYF
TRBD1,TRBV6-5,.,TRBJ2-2,TGTGCCAGCAGTTACTCGACAGGGACCGGGGAGCTGTTTTTT,CASSYSTGTGELFF
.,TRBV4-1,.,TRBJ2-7,TGCGCCAGCAGCCAAGATTCGAGGCCCTACGAGCAGTACTTC,CASSQDSRPYEQYF
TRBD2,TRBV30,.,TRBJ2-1,TGTGCCTGGGCAAGACTAGCGGGAGGGTATAATGAGCAGTTCTTC,CAWARLAGGYNEQFF